The rows below give T cell receptor beta chains drawn from one sample of a study of T cells in Graves' hyperthyroidism and ophthalmopathy. TCRdb redid the calling of the multiplex PCR reads with MiXCR, one entry per CDR3 protein. The sample shows about 610,000 distinct CDR3 sequences, about 15% of them seen only once. The sample was blood. These receptors were taken from a woman in her forties with Graves' ophthalmopathy. The CDR3 runs from the conserved cysteine through the conserved F or W. A D gene is named only where the DNA matches it firmly. Clone size is shown for a subset of rows, as once, few, many or a class of expanded clone.

-,TRBJ2-7,TRBV11-2,-,TGTGCCAGCAGCTTAGATTGTCAATGGGCCCCCCACGAGCAGTACTTC,CASSLDCQWAPHEQYF
few,TRBJ2-7,TRBV18,TRBD2,TGTGCCAGCTCCCTCCGGAGCGGGAGTGAGGACGAGCAGTACTTC,CASSLRSGSEDEQYF
many,TRBJ2-2,TRBV24-1,-,TGTGCCACCAGTGATTTGCGGGTCAACACCGGGGAGCTGTTTTTT,CATSDLRVNTGELFF
-,TRBJ2-7,TRBV28,TRBD2,TGTGCCAGCGGCGAGATGGGACTAGATTACGAGCAGTACTTC,CASGEMGLDYEQYF
-,TRBJ1-2,TRBV6-1,-,TGTGCCAGCAGTGAATGGGACCTATCTGGCTACACCTTC,CASSEWDLSGYTF
-,TRBJ2-5,TRBV11-2,TRBD1,TGTGCCAGCAACGACAGGGGGCAAGAGACCCAGTACTTC,CASNDRGQETQYF
many,TRBJ2-7,TRBV27,-,TGTGCCAGCAATTTATCATCAGCAAGGGAGCAGTACTTC,CASNLSSAREQYF
many,TRBJ2-5,TRBV28,TRBD2,TGTGCCAGCAGTCTGGTTGGGGAGGGAGAAGAGACCCAGTACTTC,CASSLVGEGEETQYF
many,TRBJ2-2,TRBV12-3/TRBV12-4,TRBD1,TGTGCCAGCAGTACCGGGACAGGGGTAGGGGAGCTGTTTTTT,CASSTGTGVGELFF
many,TRBJ2-7,TRBV29-1,-,TGCAGCGTTGTGGTGGGATACGAGCAGTACTTC,CSVVVGYEQYF
-,TRBJ2-5,TRBV6-4,-,TGTGCCAGCAGTGGGCTTCGGCGGAGGGTCCAAGAGACCCAGTACTTC,CASSGLRRRVQETQYF
many,TRBJ1-2,TRBV6-1,-,TGTGCCAGCAGTGAAGACTTGGCAGGGCCCTATGGCTACACCTTC,CASSEDLAGPYGYTF
many,TRBJ2-5,TRBV24-1,-,TGTGCCACCAGTGATTTAAAACGGAACCAAGAGACCCAGTACTTC,CATSDLKRNQETQYF
few,TRBJ2-2,TRBV6-2/TRBV6-3,TRBD1,TGTGCCAGCAGTTACTCTCCGGACAGGGAAAACACCGGGGAGCTGTTTTTT,CASSYSPDRENTGELFF
many,TRBJ1-2,TRBV6-1,-,TGTGCCAGCAGTGAGCGTAACTCTGGCTACACCTTC,CASSERNSGYTF
many,TRBJ1-3,TRBV11-2,TRBD1,TGTGCCAGCAGCCCGCGACAGGGCTCCATATATTTT,CASSPRQGSIYF
-,TRBJ2-6,TRBV20-1,-,TGCAGTGCTAGAGTATTGGAATTTAATTTAACTGGGGCCAACGTCCTGACTTTC,CSARVLEFNLTGANVLTF
many,TRBJ1-6,TRBV20-1,-,TGCAGTGCTAGACGGAATTCACCCCTCCACTTT,CSARRNSPLHF
many,TRBJ1-1,TRBV7-3,TRBD1,TGTGCCAGCAGCCCTACGGGGGACAGCATGAACACTGAAGCTTTCTTT,CASSPTGDSMNTEAFF
many,TRBJ2-7,TRBV27,-,TGTGCCAGCAGCCTTACGGGGCCGAGCTCCTACGAGCAGTACTTC,CASSLTGPSSYEQYF
few,TRBJ1-3,TRBV24-1,-,TGTGCCACCAGTGACTTGAACCCCGGCAGGTCGCCTGGAAACACCATATATTTT,CATSDLNPGRSPGNTIYF
-,TRBJ1-2,TRBV12-3/TRBV12-4,-,TGTGCCAGCAGTTTAGAAATTAACTATGGCTACACCTTC,CASSLEINYGYTF
many,TRBJ1-5,TRBV30,-,TGTGCCTGGAGTGTGGGGGGACCACACAATCAGCCCCAGCATTTT,CAWSVGGPHNQPQHF
few,TRBJ2-4,TRBV3-1,-,TGTGCCAGCAGCCAAGATTTGGCCAAAAACATTCAGTACTTC,CASSQDLAKNIQYF
many,TRBJ1-1,TRBV12-3/TRBV12-4,-,TGTGCCAGCAGTTTATCTCGGGACTCCCCGTTTTTT,CASSLSRDSPFF
many,TRBJ2-7,TRBV15,TRBD2,TGTGCCACCAGCAGGGGAGCGGGAGCCGTCGAGCAGTACTTC,CATSRGAGAVEQYF
many,TRBJ1-2,TRBV7-2,TRBD1,TGTGCCAGCAGCTGGAGGACAGGGGACTATGGCTACACCTTC,CASSWRTGDYGYTF
many,TRBJ2-5,TRBV28,TRBD2,TGTGCCAGCAGGCCAATGAGCGGGACGGCGAAAGAGACCCAGTACTTC,CASRPMSGTAKETQYF